This TCR beta chain was documented in a study of shared clonotypes between healthy human individuals. The assay was run at deep level. Assay used: immunoSEQ multiplex PCR; TCRdb lists only in-frame clones, some missing. The table records about 820,000 clones, nearly 95% of them present only once. Overall study findings and caveats: Genetic and exposure-history diversity was limited by the small donor number. All-four-donor shared clonotypes had higher generation probabilities than non-shared clonotypes did. In a few donors, around 5% of naive CD4 clonotypes appeared in common.

Positively selected for CCR7, the CD45RO-negative cells used as naive CD8 cells excluded terminally differentiated effector memory CD45RA+ cells. As concerns this clone: Its antigen is still unknown.

CDR1 is MNHEY, CDR2 SMNVEV, per germline (reference sequence). The CDR3 consists of 16 residues. The V segment lost 3 bases and the J segment 5 bases; nucleotides outside the gene matches: 6. This sequence joins TRBV27 and TRBJ2-5, with TRBD2 matching over 13 bases. The sample taken for sequencing was naive CD8+ T cells sorted from blood. This TCR came from a man younger than 45 in good health. The DNA of the CDR3 is TGTGCCAGCAGTTTGCTAGGACTAGCGGGAGTGGAGACCCAGTACTTC. Protein product: CASSLLGLAGVETQYF.